This T cell receptor beta chain was recorded in a study of OX40 agonist ivuxolimab in advanced cancers. As for the study in general: The mean age was about 57 years, ranging from about 20 to 90, with roughly four fifths of participants male.

Findings and limits, study-wide: With doses of 0.1 to 3.0 mg/kg, CD4+ and CD8+ blood T cells had undergone clonal expansion by week 6. Some of the nonresponding patients also showed low levels of normalized T-cell clonal expansion. Averaging showed that CD8+ T cells had more expanded clones than CD4+ did.

The CDR3 totals 15 residues. The V gene's germline CDR1 is LNHDA and CDR2 SQIVND (reference sequence). Losses at the gene ends were 6 bases for V and 3 bases for J; bases not matched to a gene: 6. The table came from immunoSEQ multiplex PCR; TCRdb's copy has only in-frame clones and leaves some out. The sample contains about 60,000 clones, roughly nine tenths of which appear only once. In regard to this clone: What it binds is not known.

Sample: CD4+ or CD8+ T cells sorted from blood, taken in a trial of the OX40 agonist ivuxolimab. The clonotype originates from an adult with an advanced solid tumor such as melanoma, head and neck, liver or kidney cancer. The chain is built from TRBV19 and TRBJ2-2; 8 bases fit TRBD2. This CDR3 reads CASSRRGADTGELFF. DNA of the CDR3: TGTGCCAGTAGCCGGCGGGGGGCTGACACCGGGGAGCTGTTTTTT.